This paragraph reports one T cell receptor beta chain. CDR3 length: 13 amino acids. CDR1 is GTSNPN and CDR2 is SVGIG in the germline V gene (reference sequence). V gave up 4 bases and J gave up 2 bases; unmatched junction bases: 1. The data derive from a study of early T cells in non-severe SARS-CoV-2 infection. TCRdb fed the 5' RACE reads into MiXCR, producing one record per CDR3 protein. The sample lists roughly 50,000 distinct CDR3 sequences; approximately 8.1% were seen once. V gene TRBV30 combines with J gene TRBJ2-1, with TRBD2 matching over 8 bases. The receptor's source is an adult who was a healthcare worker with PCR-confirmed SARS-CoV-2 infection or an uninfected control (not recorded which). The sample was whole blood. CDR3 nucleotide sequence: TGTGCCTGGACGGGACTAGCCTACAATGAGCAGTTCTTC. Translation: CAWTGLAYNEQFF.